This T cell receptor beta chain is from a study of T cells after posttransplantation cyclophosphamide. The study's findings and limits: Recipient CMV seropositivity and CMV reactivation strongly tracked TRB clonality. Skin or GI-infiltrating T cells shared few TRB sequences with blood. Later post-transplant blood repertoires were often dominated by donor CD8+ memory clones.

TCRdb's copy holds only in-frame clones and misses some; the assay was immunoSEQ multiplex PCR. The data contain some 52,000 clones, more than 70% of them singletons. With respect to this clone: The antigen is not known.

This CDR3 is built from 15 residues. From germline, CDR1 is LNHDA and CDR2 SQIVND (reference sequence). The J segment lost 1 base and the V segment lost 6 bases, leaving 6 bases of the junction unmatched. V gene TRBV19 combines with J gene TRBJ2-5; 9 bases line up with TRBD2. The sample was PBMCs. The sequence was collected from a man aged 25-45 years with a blood cancer, CMV-positive, and with a related stem cell donor. CDR3: CASSQLTSGQETQYF. CDR3 sequence (DNA): TGTGCCAGTAGCCAACTGACTAGCGGCCAAGAGACCCAGTACTTC.